A single sample gave rise to the 21 T cell receptor beta chains below, sequenced in a study of T cells in Graves' hyperthyroidism and ophthalmopathy. TCR beta CDR3 regions were amplified from RNA transcripts. A first-round RT-PCR of the TCR CDR3 used the HTBI primer set. TCRdb re-derived calls from the multiplex PCR reads in MiXCR, one entry per CDR3 protein. Here the sample spans some 440,000 distinct CDR3 sequences, around 14% being singletons. The source material was blood. These receptors came from a woman in her late teens or twenties with Graves' hyperthyroidism.

This clonotype came up many times. CDR3 amino acids: CASSHWEQVTDTQYF. The CDR3 bases are TGTGCCAGCAGCCATTGGGAGCAAGTCACAGATACGCAGTATTTT. The chain combines TRBV7-2 with TRBJ2-3; a possible D gene is TRBD2 (5 bases). Germline CDR1 SGHTA, CDR2 FQGNSA. The CDR3 loop spans 15 amino acids. V lost 5 bases to trimming and J lost 2 bases, with 14 bases between them.

This clonotype has a count of ten or more. The chain carries TRBV7-9 and TRBJ2-1; 7 bases fit TRBD2. This CDR3 has 16 residues. Looked up from germline, CDR1 is SEHNR and CDR2 is FQNEAQ (reference sequence). The junction had 3 bases not matched to a gene; V was cut back by 1 base and J by 0 bases. CDR3 DNA: TGTGCCAGCAGCTTAGTCCTAGCGGCCTCCTACAATGAGCAGTTCTTC. Translating it yields CASSLVLAASYNEQFF.

This chain links TRBV12-3 or TRBV12-4 with TRBJ1-2; 11 positions agree with TRBD1. J gave up 8 bases and V 3 bases, and 5 bases lay outside the gene matches. The CDR3 length is 14 residues. In nucleotides, the CDR3 is TGTGCCAGCAGTTTTGGACAGGGGGCGCGAGGCTACACCTTC. It encodes CASSFGQGARGYTF.

This clonotype was counted many times. Here the CDR3 reads CASGTPTDTQYF. CDR3 in DNA: TGTGCCAGCGGGACACCCACAGATACGCAGTATTTT. The genes are TRBV12-3 or TRBV12-4 and TRBJ2-3; the D gene is possibly TRBD1 (6 bases). The V end was cut by 8 bases, the J end by 2 bases, with 8 bases between. This CDR3 has 12 amino acids.

This clonotype was picked up many times. The rearrangement uses TRBV7-8 and TRBJ2-7, with unresolved D. The V gene's germline CDR1 is SGHVS and CDR2 FQNEAQ. V was pared by 5 bases and J by 3 bases, with 29 bases between. There are 19 residues in the CDR3. CDR3 sequence: CASSPTHLLRVVVYYEQYF. Here the CDR3 DNA reads TGTGCCAGCAGCCCGACACATCTTTTGAGAGTGGTGGTATACTACGAGCAGTACTTC.

Note on this clonotype: A read error may produce the germline difference seen at one junction end. The chain links TRBV6-5 to TRBJ2-3; 7 nucleotides agree with TRBD1. The CDR3 runs to 13 residues. Germline CDR1 is MNHEY and CDR2 is SVGAGI. In DNA, the CDR3 is TGTGCCAGCAGGTATCGGTTGGCCGGACAGGCCATTTTT. Translating it yields CASRYRLAGQAIF.

This clonotype was counted many times. The V call is TRBV6-1, the J call TRBJ2-7; D is ambiguous. CDR1 is MNHNS, CDR2 SASEGT, per germline. The CDR3 spans 13 residues. Deletions cut 5 bases from V and 3 bases from J, with 11 bases between. In nucleotides, the CDR3 is TGTGCCAGCAGTTACGACGGTTTCTACGAGCAGTACTTC. Amino acids: CASSYDGFYEQYF.

About this clonotype itself: A read error may be the cause here, since a much bigger clone is one base away. The chain employs TRBV20-1 and TRBJ2-1, with no clear D. Germline V gives CDR1 DFQATT, CDR2 SNEGSKA (reference sequence). The CDR3 length is 13 residues. CDR3 protein: CSARGGSYNEQSF. The CDR3 region has the DNA TGCAGTGCTAGAGGAGGATCCTACAATGAGCAGTCCTTC.

In its sample, this clonotype was seen a few times. This chain joins TRBV6-2 or TRBV6-3 and TRBJ2-7, with D tentatively TRBD2 (6 bases). V shed 3 bases and J shed 9 bases, with 21 bases lying between them. Germline CDR1 reads MNHEY; CDR2 reads SVGEGT. The CDR3 loop spans 15 amino acids. The CDR3 bases are TGTGCCAGCAGTTATTTACAGGACTACTACGAGCGGCAGTACTTC. Amino acids: CASSYLQDYYERQYF.

Of note for this clonotype: With a much larger clone just one base away, this may be a read error. The CDR3 carries no conserved terminal phenylalanine or tryptophan, so it likely arises from a read error. The chain's CDR3 is CASSPEQGRGYGYTL. The CDR3 nucleotides read TGTGCCAGCAGCCCAGAACAGGGGAGGGGCTATGGCTACACCTTA. This chain connects TRBV7-2 to TRBJ1-2; 7 bases agree with TRBD1. This CDR3 has 15 amino acids. Germline V lookup: CDR1 SGHTA, CDR2 FQGNSA. V shed 5 bases and J 4 bases; nucleotides not matched to a gene: 10.

This clonotype was observed a handful of times. J is TRBJ2-3 and V is TRBV9; 8 bases match TRBD2. Losses at the gene ends were 0 bases for V and 6 bases for J; bases not matched to a gene: 3. Germline V CDR1 and CDR2: SGDLS, YYNGEE. The CDR3 consists of 14 residues. This CDR3 reads CASSVDASGDTQYF. The CDR3 DNA sequence: TGTGCCAGCAGCGTAGACGCTAGCGGGGATACGCAGTATTTT.

This clonotype occurred many times. J is TRBJ2-7 and V is TRBV7-3, with 11 bases fitting TRBD2. The CDR3 consists of 14 residues. Germline CDR1 SGHTA, CDR2 FQGTGA. V gave up 8 bases and J gave up 6 bases; unmatched junction bases: 9. The CDR3 spells CASSHGLAGGEQYF. DNA of the CDR3: TGTGCCAGCTCCCACGGGCTAGCGGGAGGCGAGCAGTACTTC.

This clonotype was recorded many times. V and J are TRBV7-3 and TRBJ2-7; TRBD1 aligns across 8 bases. There are 15 residues in the CDR3. Germline V CDR1 and CDR2: SGHTA, FQGTGA. V dropped 5 bases and J dropped 3; count of bases not matched to a gene: 9. The CDR3 sequence is CASSPQTGVLYEQYF. Here the CDR3 DNA reads TGTGCCAGCAGCCCCCAGACAGGGGTCCTCTACGAGCAGTACTTC.

This clonotype came up a few times. The V gene is TRBV10-3, the J gene TRBJ2-7, with D unclear. The CDR3 is made up of 11 amino acids. The germline V gene encodes CDR1 ENHRY and CDR2 SYGVKD. V dropped 10 bases and J dropped 7 bases, with 14 bases sitting between them. In DNA, the CDR3 is TGTGCCACGGGCCAAGGCAGGGAGCAGTACTTC. Translating gives CATGQGREQYF.

This clonotype was recorded a few times. This chain uses TRBV6-1 with TRBJ2-5; 8 bases match TRBD1. The CDR3 contains 15 residues. J gave up 11 bases and V 5 bases, and 16 bases lay outside the gene matches. Germline V lookup: CDR1 MNHNS, CDR2 SASEGT. The DNA of the CDR3 is TGTGCCAGCAGTCCATCGACAGGGGCGAAGGTACCACAGTACTTC. Translation: CASSPSTGAKVPQYF.

This clonotype occurred a few times. This chain connects TRBV9 to TRBJ2-7, with D maybe TRBD2 (6 bases). V lost 2 bases and J lost 3, with 9 bases in between. The CDR3 is 13 amino acids. The germline V gene encodes CDR1 SGDLS and CDR2 YYNGEE. CDR3 bases: TGTGCCAGCAGCGTCGGCGGGAACTACGAGCAGTACTTC. Protein product: CASSVGGNYEQYF.

The chain has TRBV7-6 and TRBJ1-1; TRBD1 matches 8 bases. The junction had 6 bases not matched to a gene; V was cut back by 1 base and J by 5 bases. This CDR3 region has 15 residues. Germline CDR1 and CDR2: SGHVS and FNYEAQ. CDR3 sequence reads: CASSLGTGSRTEAFF. CDR3 nucleotides: TGTGCCAGCAGCTTAGGGACAGGGTCTAGGACTGAAGCTTTCTTT.

In its sample, this clonotype was seen a few times. The chain combines TRBV2 with TRBJ1-6; 7 bases agree with TRBD1. The junction had 11 bases not matched to a gene; V was cut back by 6 bases and J by 9 bases. This CDR3 comprises 15 residues. In germline, CDR1 is SNHLY, CDR2 FYNNEI. The CDR3 nucleotides read TGTGCCAGCAGGCCCGGACAGGTTAATACTTCACCCCTCCACTTT. This sequence encodes CASRPGQVNTSPLHF.

This clonotype was detected many times. The chain has TRBV20-1 and TRBJ2-1; TRBD1 is a possible D gene (6 bases). With 1 base removed from V and 1 base from J, the gap between germline ends came to 14 bases. The CDR3 runs 16 residues. Germline V gives CDR1 DFQATT, CDR2 SNEGSKA (reference sequence). The CDR3 region is CSARGRTGTSYNEQFF. CDR3 bases: TGCAGTGCTAGAGGACGAACCGGGACATCCTACAATGAGCAGTTCTTC.

About this clonotype: At one end, the junction sequence differs from germline, possibly due to a read error. The J gene is TRBJ1-2, the V gene TRBV11-3; no reliable D call. CDR3 size: 15 residues. CDR1 is SGHNT and CDR2 is YENEEA in the germline V gene. CDR3: CVSSLDSAENYGYTF. DNA for the CDR3: TGTGTCAGCAGCTTAGATTCAGCAGAGAACTATGGCTACACCTTC.

This clonotype has more than one count but fewer than ten. The rearrangement joins TRBV7-9 to TRBJ2-3, with D tentatively TRBD2 (7 bases). Germline-derived CDR1 and CDR2 are SEHNR and FQNEAQ (reference sequence). This CDR3 is 14 amino acids long. Trimming cost V 8 bases and J 6 bases, with 18 bases left between them. In DNA, the CDR3 is TGTGCCAGCTTGGGGGGGGGGCCGTACGATACGCAGTATTTT. Protein product: CASLGGGPYDTQYF.